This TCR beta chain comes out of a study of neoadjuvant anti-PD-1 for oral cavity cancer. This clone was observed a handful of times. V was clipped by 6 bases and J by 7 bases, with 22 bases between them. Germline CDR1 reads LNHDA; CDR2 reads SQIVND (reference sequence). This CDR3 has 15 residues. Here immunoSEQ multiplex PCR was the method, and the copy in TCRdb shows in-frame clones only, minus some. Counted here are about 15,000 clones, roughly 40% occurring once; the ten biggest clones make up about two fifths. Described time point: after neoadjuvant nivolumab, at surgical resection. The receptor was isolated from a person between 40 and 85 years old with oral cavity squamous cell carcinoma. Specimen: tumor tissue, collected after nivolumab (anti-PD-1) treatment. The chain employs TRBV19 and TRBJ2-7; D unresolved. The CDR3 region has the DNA TGTGCCAGTAGCCCGCCCGACCGGGTGATAGGAGAGCAGTACTTC. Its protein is CASSPPDRVIGEQYF.